A single sample is the source of the 8 T cell receptor beta chains below, sequenced in a study of blood T cell repertoires in COVID-19. Data came from immunoSEQ multiplex PCR; TCRdb stores just in-frame clones and leaves some out. The data contain some 48,000 clones, 80% to 90% of them singletons. Sequencing was carried out using peripheral blood. The receptors were sampled from a woman aged 80 or over with acute or convalescent COVID-19.

This clone has just one count. The rearrangement joins TRBV18 to TRBJ1-3; D is unclear. The germline CDR1 and CDR2 sequences are KGHSH and LQKENI. The germline V and J ends were trimmed by 3 bases and 4 bases, with 10 bases remaining between them. This CDR3 spans 14 amino acids. The CDR3 nucleotides are TGTGCCAGCTCACCGTCGGACTCCGGAAACACCATATATTTT. Protein: CASSPSDSGNTIYF.

The chain has TRBV11-3 and TRBJ1-1; D gene unclear. There are 13 residues in the CDR3. Between the trimmed V and J ends, which lost 2 bases and 7 bases, there was a span of 11 bases. Per the germline V gene, CDR1 is SGHNT and CDR2 is YENEEA. The DNA for the CDR3 is TGTGCCAGCAGCTTATTACCGGGAGGTGAAGCTTTCTTT. Protein sequence: CASSLLPGGEAFF.

The rearrangement links TRBV14 to TRBJ1-2, with D possibly matching TRBD1 (6 bases). Germline V lookup: CDR1 SGHDN, CDR2 FVKESK. The ends were cut back, 0 bases at V and 4 bases at J, with 12 bases in the middle. CDR3 length: 15 residues. CDR3 protein: CASSQDLQGGYGYTF. The CDR3 bases are TGTGCCAGCAGCCAAGATCTACAGGGCGGCTATGGCTACACCTTC.

The chain has TRBV12-3 or TRBV12-4 and TRBJ1-1; tentatively, D is TRBD1 (6 bases). The CDR3 contains 13 residues. Trimming shortened V by 7 bases and J by 2 bases, and 11 bases separated the two germline ends. The CDR3 is CASNQGINTEAFF. CDR3 DNA sequence: TGTGCCAGCAATCAGGGGATTAACACTGAAGCTTTCTTT.

The CDR3 sequence: CASSQQGSGYTF. The CDR3 coding sequence is TGTGCCAGCAGCCAACAGGGATCTGGCTACACCTTC. J is TRBJ1-2 and V is TRBV14, with D perhaps matching TRBD1 (5 bases). CDR1 and CDR2 from the germline V gene are SGHDN and FVKESK. The V and J ends lost 2 bases and 7 bases respectively, with 8 bases between them. The CDR3 length is 12 residues.

The chain has TRBV5-4 and TRBJ1-2; 9 bases align to TRBD1. The trim removed 6 bases at V and 3 bases at J, leaving 9 bases unmatched. In germline, CDR1 is SGHNT, CDR2 YYREEE (reference sequence). The CDR3 is 15 amino acids. The CDR3 bases are TGTGCCAGCACTCGAGGACAGGGGTCTTACTATGGCTACACCTTC. Its protein is CASTRGQGSYYGYTF.

The sample holds one count of this clone. The chain joins TRBV18 to TRBJ2-7, with D maybe TRBD1 (5 bases). Germline V lookup: CDR1 KGHSH, CDR2 LQKENI. The CDR3 is made up of 15 amino acids. Trimming left V 3 bases short and J 2 bases short, with 14 bases between. CDR3 protein: CASSPAVTVPYEQYF. The CDR3 nucleotides read TGTGCCAGCTCACCGGCGGTGACAGTTCCCTACGAGCAGTACTTC.

This chain connects TRBV13 to TRBJ2-7, with D perhaps matching TRBD2 (6 bases). V was pared by 8 bases and J by 5 bases, with 19 bases between. Germline-derived CDR1 and CDR2 are PRHDT and FYEKMQ (reference sequence). The CDR3 has 14 amino acids. The CDR3: CASGRREEVNEQYF. For the CDR3, the DNA is TGTGCCAGCGGCCGGAGGGAGGAGGTCAACGAGCAGTACTTC.